This T cell receptor (beta chain) was obtained from a study of shared clonotypes between healthy human individuals. V was pared by 8 bases and J by 4 bases, with 18 bases between. CDR3 length: 14 residues. Germline CDR1 reads MDHEN; CDR2 reads SYDVKM. Study conclusions and caveats: Rarefaction demonstrated incomplete sorted-subset sequencing despite large depth. The four-donor shared clonotypes exceeded non-shared clonotypes in generation probability, with non-shared ones scoring lower. When naive CD4 clonotypes were compared across a handful of donors, around 4.6% were shared.

The authors ran the assay at deep level. Libraries were prepared by immunoSEQ multiplex PCR; TCRdb keeps only in-frame clonotypes and omits some of them. The sample shows a few hundred thousand clones, nearly 97% of them seen only once. Naive CD8 isolation took CD45RO-negative cells positively selected for CCR7 and excluded terminally differentiated effector memory CD45RA+ cells. Details on this clone: The antigen is undetermined.

The chain employs TRBV28 and TRBJ2-7, with D perhaps TRBD1 (5 bases). The receptor's source is a woman in her thirties in good health. The sample comprised naive CD8+ T cells sorted from blood. The chain's CDR3 is CASASQGAVYEQYF. CDR3 coding DNA: TGTGCCAGCGCCTCCCAGGGTGCGGTATACGAGCAGTACTTC.